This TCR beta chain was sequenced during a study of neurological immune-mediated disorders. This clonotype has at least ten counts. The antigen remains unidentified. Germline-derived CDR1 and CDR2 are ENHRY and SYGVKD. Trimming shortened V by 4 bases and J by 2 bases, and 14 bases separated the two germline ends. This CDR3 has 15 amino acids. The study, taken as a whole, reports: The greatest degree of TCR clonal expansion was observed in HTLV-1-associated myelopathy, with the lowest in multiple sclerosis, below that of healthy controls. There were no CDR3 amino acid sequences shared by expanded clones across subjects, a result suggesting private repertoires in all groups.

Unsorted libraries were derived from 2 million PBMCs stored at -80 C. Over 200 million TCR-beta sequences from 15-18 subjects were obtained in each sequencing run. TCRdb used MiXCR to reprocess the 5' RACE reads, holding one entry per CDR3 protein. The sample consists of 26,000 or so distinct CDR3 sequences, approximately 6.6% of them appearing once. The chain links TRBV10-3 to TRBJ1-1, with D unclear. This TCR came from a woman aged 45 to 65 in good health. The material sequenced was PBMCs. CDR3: CAISASFSGNTEAFF. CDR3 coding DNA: TGTGCCATCAGTGCTTCGTTCTCAGGAAACACTGAAGCTTTCTTT.